This is a list of T cell receptor beta chains from one sample in a study of shared clonotypes between healthy human individuals. Profiled with immunoSEQ multiplex PCR; TCRdb holds only in-frame clones, not every one. Of roughly 2,500,000 clones listed, 90% to 95% are singletons. Sequencing was performed on naive CD4+ T cells from PBMCs. Source of these receptors: a man aged 18 to 29 in good health. Some clones in this sample may be carry-over from other donors' samples. Each CDR3 is given with its conserved first and last residue. D genes are given only for firm matches. Part of the rows lack a size; the others show once, few, many or a class for expanded clones.

clone size: few
D gene: TRBD1
J gene: TRBJ1-1
V gene: TRBV29-1
CDR3 protein: CSVEGRGPDEAFF
CDR3 DNA: TGCAGCGTTGAGGGCAGGGGGCCGGATGAAGCTTTCTTT

clone size: NA
D gene: TRBD2
J gene: TRBJ2-1
V gene: TRBV18
CDR3 protein: CASSPIGLAGGISYNEQFF
CDR3 DNA: TGTGCCAGCTCACCAATCGGCCTAGCGGGAGGGATTTCCTACAATGAGCAGTTCTTC

clone size: NA
D gene: TRBD2
J gene: TRBJ2-7
V gene: TRBV6-1
CDR3 protein: CASSEFGTSGSYEQYF
CDR3 DNA: TGTGCCAGCAGTGAGTTTGGGACTAGCGGCTCCTACGAGCAGTACTTC

clone size: NA
D gene: NA
J gene: TRBJ1-1
V gene: TRBV7-2
CDR3 protein: CASSLEGRTGVEAFF
CDR3 DNA: TGTGCCAGCAGCTTAGAAGGGCGCACCGGGGTTGAAGCTTTCTTT

clone size: once
D gene: NA
J gene: TRBJ1-3
V gene: TRBV5-1
CDR3 protein: CASSGNMGSGNTIYF
CDR3 DNA: TGCGCCAGCAGCGGAAACATGGGGTCTGGAAACACCATATATTTT

clone size: once
D gene: TRBD2
J gene: TRBJ2-1
V gene: TRBV27
CDR3 protein: CASSPQGLGGEQFF
CDR3 DNA: TGTGCCAGCAGTCCGCAAGGACTAGGAGGTGAGCAGTTCTTC

clone size: NA
D gene: NA
J gene: TRBJ2-7
V gene: TRBV4-1
CDR3 protein: CASSPRVAGAAYEQYF
CDR3 DNA: TGCGCCAGCAGCCCCCGGGTGGCAGGAGCGGCCTACGAGCAGTACTTC

clone size: NA
D gene: NA
J gene: TRBJ1-2
V gene: TRBV5-1
CDR3 protein: CASSLELADGYTF
CDR3 DNA: TGCGCCAGCAGCTTGGAGTTGGCCGATGGCTACACCTTC

clone size: NA
D gene: NA
J gene: TRBJ1-2
V gene: TRBV18
CDR3 protein: CASSPQREDYGYTF
CDR3 DNA: TGTGCCAGCTCACCACAACGGGAGGACTATGGCTACACCTTC

clone size: NA
D gene: NA
J gene: TRBJ2-1
V gene: TRBV5-4
CDR3 protein: CASSHGQPGEQFF
CDR3 DNA: TGTGCCAGCAGCCACGGACAGCCGGGGGAGCAGTTCTTC

clone size: NA
D gene: TRBD1
J gene: TRBJ2-7
V gene: TRBV5-1
CDR3 protein: CASSNQGAQGEQYF
CDR3 DNA: TGCGCCAGCAGCAACCAGGGGGCTCAGGGCGAGCAGTACTTC

clone size: NA
D gene: NA
J gene: TRBJ2-7
V gene: TRBV7-9
CDR3 protein: CASSSVVEQYF
CDR3 DNA: TGTGCCAGCAGCTCGGTAGTCGAGCAGTACTTC

clone size: NA
D gene: TRBD1
J gene: TRBJ1-5
V gene: TRBV28
CDR3 protein: CASNINQGAYSNQPQHF
CDR3 DNA: TGTGCCAGTAATATTAATCAGGGGGCTTATAGCAATCAGCCCCAGCATTTT

clone size: NA
D gene: NA
J gene: TRBJ1-2
V gene: TRBV6-5
CDR3 protein: CASSYSSRGATGYTF
CDR3 DNA: TGTGCCAGCAGTTACTCGTCTCGGGGGGCGACTGGCTACACCTTC

clone size: NA
D gene: TRBD2
J gene: TRBJ2-3
V gene: TRBV7-9
CDR3 protein: CASSRGLAASTDTQYF
CDR3 DNA: TGTGCCAGCAGCCGGGGACTAGCGGCCAGCACAGATACGCAGTATTTT

clone size: NA
D gene: NA
J gene: TRBJ2-7
V gene: TRBV25-1
CDR3 protein: CASSDYRDGYEQYF
CDR3 DNA: TGTGCCAGCAGTGATTACAGGGATGGCTACGAGCAGTACTTC

clone size: NA
D gene: NA
J gene: TRBJ2-1
V gene: TRBV19
CDR3 protein: CASSIDPATEQFF
CDR3 DNA: TGTGCCAGTAGTATAGACCCCGCGACTGAGCAGTTCTTC

clone size: NA
D gene: TRBD1
J gene: TRBJ2-7
V gene: TRBV2
CDR3 protein: CASSFDRGYYEQYF
CDR3 DNA: TGTGCCAGCAGCTTTGACAGGGGGTACTACGAGCAGTACTTC